This TCR beta chain was sequenced for a study of T cell responses to AZD1222 COVID-19 vaccine. The study, taken as a whole, reports: Without day 14 samples, only post-peak T cell repertoires were studied. Spike-specific TCR depth and breadth grew after two AZD1222 doses.

Whether given at about 4 or about 12 weeks, second doses were pooled. This table comes from immunoSEQ multiplex PCR, and its TCRdb copy is limited to in-frame clones, with some not included. Here the sample spans 100,000 to 150,000 clones, about nine tenths being singletons. In regard to this clone: Its antigen is currently unknown.

The source is an adult who received the AZD1222 COVID-19 vaccine. Sequencing was performed on peripheral blood, taken 28 days after the second AZD1222 dose.

CDR3 DNA sequence: TGTGCCAGCAGTCCCTGGGGGTTGGCACGGGAGCAGTTCTTC. It is translated as CASSPWGLAREQFF. J is TRBJ2-1 and V is TRBV28; possibly TRBD1 or TRBD2 for D (5 bases each). The CDR3 covers 14 residues. Germline V gene lookup returns CDR1 MDHEN and CDR2 SYDVKM. V lost 5 bases to trimming and J lost 10 bases, with 18 bases between them.